A single sample is the source of the 4 T cell receptor beta chains below, sequenced in a study of beta chain features in type 1 diabetes. Regarding the study as a whole: TCRB CDR3s from Type 1 diabetes patients were moderately but significantly shorter in all four CD4+ subsets.

These receptors lack a known antigen. The authors reverse transcribed all of the isolated RNA, so sequencing captured expressed TCRB transcripts. The repertoire was sequenced with immunoSEQ multiplex PCR; TCRdb's copy has only in-frame clones and lacks some. The profile shows some 350,000 clones, 9.5% to 10% of them singletons. The sample comprised central memory CD4+ T cells from blood. These receptors were taken from a man aged 25-45 years with type 1 diabetes.

The chain has TRBV28 and TRBJ2-7, with 12 bases fitting TRBD1. Germline trimming cut 5 bases from V and 7 bases from J; bases unmatched to any gene: 9. Germline values: CDR1 MDHEN, CDR2 SYDVKM. The CDR3 extends over 15 amino acids. CDR3 sequence: CASSRSGTGGLEQYF. The CDR3 coding sequence is TGTGCCAGCAGTAGGTCCGGGACAGGGGGCTTAGAGCAGTACTTC. Using reference TRBV28 and TRBJ2-7 for the parts outside the CDR3, the full variable domain is DVKVTQSSRYLVKRTGEKVFLECVQDMDHENMFWYRQDPGLGLRLIYFSYDVKMKEKGDIPEGYSVSREKKERFSLILESASTNQTSMYLCASSRSGTGGLEQYFGPGTRLTVT.

The V and J genes are TRBV4-3 and TRBJ2-1, with 8 positions matching TRBD2. Germline V gene sequence: CDR1 LGHNA, CDR2 YSLEER. The J segment lost 9 bases and the V segment lost 0 bases, leaving 10 bases of the junction unmatched. The CDR3 sequence is 16 residues long. In DNA form, the CDR3 reads TGCGCCAGCAGCCAAGATCTGGCGGGAGGAGACGGTGAGCAGTTCTTC. It codes for CASSQDLAGGDGEQFF.

At least ten counts were recorded for this clone. The chain uses TRBV18 and TRBJ2-5; no definite D call. V was pared by 0 bases and J by 7 bases, with 6 bases between. CDR1 and CDR2 (germline): KGHSH, LQKENI. CDR3 length: 12 amino acids. CDR3 region: CASSPPSGTQYF. The DNA for the CDR3 is TGTGCCAGCTCACCACCGTCAGGGACCCAGTACTTC.

The CDR3 spells CASSRRGQGAHGAFF. For the CDR3, the DNA is TGTGCCAGCAGTCGACGGGGACAGGGGGCACACGGGGCTTTCTTT. The chain has TRBV25-1 and TRBJ1-1; 12 bases fit TRBD1. This CDR3 region has 15 residues. Germline-derived CDR1 and CDR2 are MGHDK and SYGVNS. After removal of 5 bases from V and 11 bases from J, the junction contained 12 bases not matched to a gene.